This T cell receptor beta chain came from a study of T cell responses to AZD1222 COVID-19 vaccine. Study details: Whether given at about 4 or about 12 weeks, second doses were pooled.

At least ten counts were recorded for this clone. Antigen specificity is unknown. Notes on the study in general: With dominance at 160-218 and 743-854, vaccine-associated CD4 TCRs spanned spike.

Only in-frame clones appear in the TCRdb table, and some are missing; sequencing was by immunoSEQ multiplex PCR. The sample lists about 110,000 clones; around 83% were seen once. Germline-derived CDR1 and CDR2 are MDHEN and SYDVKM. V shed 6 bases and J shed 4 bases, with 10 bases lying between them. The CDR3 sequence is 13 residues long. The sequences come from peripheral blood, collected on day 0 of AZD1222 vaccination. The rearrangement joins TRBV28 to TRBJ1-5; weak D call: TRBD1 (5 bases). This TCR came from an adult in good health. The CDR3 coding sequence is TGTGCCAGCAGGACAGCTCTTAATCAGCCCCAGCATTTT. Protein product: CASRTALNQPQHF.